The present T cell receptor (beta chain) was sequenced within a study of blood T cells in healthy people across ages. This clonotype was seen only a few times. Germline assignment: CDR1 SGHRS and CDR2 YFSETQ. With 8 bases clipped from V and 4 bases from J, the junction kept 4 bases outside the gene matches. The CDR3 runs to 13 residues. Sample-barcoded 5' priming and a J-beta primer mix drove a second PCR of roughly 7 to 11 cycles. One entry per CDR3 protein, called by TCRdb with MiXCR from the 5' RACE reads. The table lists fewer than 800,000 distinct CDR3 sequences, just under 25% of them singletons. The data were also submitted as part of a second study, on T cells of mothers and their children.

The rearrangement uses TRBV5-1 and TRBJ2-3; TRBD1 matches 10 bases. The receptor was isolated from a boy between 10 and 17 years old in good health. Input material: blood. The CDR3 DNA reads TGCGCCAGTGGGACAGGGGATTCAGATACGCAGTATTTT. Residues: CASGTGDSDTQYF. The full variable domain, rest sourced from reference TRBV5-1 and TRBJ2-3, is KAGVTQTPRYLIKTRGQQVTLSCSPISGHRSVSWYQQTPGQGLQFLFEYFSETQRNKGNFPGRFSGRQFSNSRSEMNVSTLELGDSALYLCASGTGDSDTQYFGPGTRLTVL.